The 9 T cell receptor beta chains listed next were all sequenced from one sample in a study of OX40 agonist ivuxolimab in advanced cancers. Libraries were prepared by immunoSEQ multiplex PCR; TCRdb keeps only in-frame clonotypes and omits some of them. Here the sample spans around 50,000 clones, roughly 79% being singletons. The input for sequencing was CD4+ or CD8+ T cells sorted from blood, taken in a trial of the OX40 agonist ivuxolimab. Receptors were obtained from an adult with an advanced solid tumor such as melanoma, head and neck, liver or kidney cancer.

The CDR3 nucleotides are TGTGTAGGGGACAGGGTGAGGCCTAGGCCACACTTAGGTGAGACCCAGTACTTC. Amino acid sequence: CVGDRVRPRPHLGETQYF. The chain employs TRBV5-4 and TRBJ2-5; 9 bases match TRBD1. Per germline, CDR1 SGHNT and CDR2 YYREEE (reference sequence). There are 18 residues in the CDR3.

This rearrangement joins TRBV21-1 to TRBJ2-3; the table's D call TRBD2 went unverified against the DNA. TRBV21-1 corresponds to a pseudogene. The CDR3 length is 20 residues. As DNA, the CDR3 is TGTGCCAGCAGCTCCATAAGGACTAGCGGGAAAACACCAAACACAGATACGCAGTATTTT. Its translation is CASSSIRTSGKTPNTDTQYF.

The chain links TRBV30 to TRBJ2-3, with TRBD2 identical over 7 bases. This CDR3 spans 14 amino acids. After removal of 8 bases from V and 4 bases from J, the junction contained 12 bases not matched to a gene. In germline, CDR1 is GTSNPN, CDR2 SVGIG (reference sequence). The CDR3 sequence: CAKSGTTVADTQYF. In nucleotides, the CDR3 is TGTGCCAAGAGCGGGACGACAGTTGCAGATACGCAGTATTTT.

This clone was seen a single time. CDR3 sequence reads: CASSPDRVGTGANVLTF. The DNA of the CDR3 is TGTGCCAGCAGCCCAGATCGGGTTGGTACTGGGGCCAACGTCCTGACTTTC. This chain connects TRBV7-2 to TRBJ2-6; D uncertain. CDR3 size: 17 residues. V lost 5 bases, J lost 2 bases, and 16 bases lay in between. Germline values: CDR1 SGHTA, CDR2 FQGNSA.

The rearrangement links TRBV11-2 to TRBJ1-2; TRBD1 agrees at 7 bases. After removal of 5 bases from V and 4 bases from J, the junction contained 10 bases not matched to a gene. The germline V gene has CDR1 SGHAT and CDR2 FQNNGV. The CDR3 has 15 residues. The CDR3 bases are TGTGCCAGCAGCCAGCCCGGACAGGCGCTCTATGGCTACACCTTC. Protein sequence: CASSQPGQALYGYTF.

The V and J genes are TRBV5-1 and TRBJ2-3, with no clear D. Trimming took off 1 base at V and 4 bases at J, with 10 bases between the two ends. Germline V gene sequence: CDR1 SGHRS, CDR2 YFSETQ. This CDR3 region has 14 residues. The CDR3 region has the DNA TGCGCCAGCAGCTTGAGTTCTAGATCAGATACGCAGTATTTT. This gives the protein CASSLSSRSDTQYF.

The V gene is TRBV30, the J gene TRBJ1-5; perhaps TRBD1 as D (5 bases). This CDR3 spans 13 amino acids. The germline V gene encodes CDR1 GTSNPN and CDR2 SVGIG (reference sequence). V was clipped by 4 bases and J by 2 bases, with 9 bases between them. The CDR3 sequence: CAWTEQGNQPQHF. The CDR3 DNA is TGTGCCTGGACGGAACAGGGCAATCAGCCCCAGCATTTT. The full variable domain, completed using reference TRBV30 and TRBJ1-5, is SQTIHQWPATLVQPVGSPLSLECTVEGTSNPNLYWYRQAAGRGLQLLFYSVGIGQISSEVPQNLSASRPQDRQFILSSKKLLLSDSGFYLCAWTEQGNQPQHFGDGTRLSIL.

The CDR3 spells CASSFREEQFF. The CDR3 DNA reads as TGTGCCAGCAGTTTTCGAGAGGAGCAGTTCTTC. The chain recombines TRBV27 with TRBJ2-1; no clear D gene. V was trimmed by 3 bases and J by 10 bases, leaving 7 bases between them. The CDR3 length is 11 residues. Germline loops: CDR1 MNHEY, CDR2 SMNVEV (reference sequence).

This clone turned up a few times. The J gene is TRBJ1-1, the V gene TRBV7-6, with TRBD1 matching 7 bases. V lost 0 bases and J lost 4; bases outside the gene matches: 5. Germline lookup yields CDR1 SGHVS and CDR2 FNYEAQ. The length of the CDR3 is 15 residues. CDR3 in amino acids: CASSLATGIGTEAFF. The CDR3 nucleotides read TGTGCCAGCAGCTTAGCGACAGGGATTGGCACTGAAGCTTTCTTT.